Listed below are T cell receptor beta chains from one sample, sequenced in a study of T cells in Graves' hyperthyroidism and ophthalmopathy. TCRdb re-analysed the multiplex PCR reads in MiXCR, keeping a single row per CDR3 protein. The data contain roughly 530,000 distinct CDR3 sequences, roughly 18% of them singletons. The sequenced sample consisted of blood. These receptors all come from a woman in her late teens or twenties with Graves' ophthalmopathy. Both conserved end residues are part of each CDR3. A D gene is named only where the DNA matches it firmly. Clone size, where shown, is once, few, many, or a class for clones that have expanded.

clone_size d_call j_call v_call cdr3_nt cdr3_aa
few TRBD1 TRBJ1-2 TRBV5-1 TGCGCCAGCAGCTTGGATTCGCAGGGGGCTTATGGCTACACCTTC CASSLDSQGAYGYTF
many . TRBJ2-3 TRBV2 TGTGCCAGCAGCCAAAAGCTTGACAGTGGGGGCACAGATACGCAGTATTTT CASSQKLDSGGTDTQYF
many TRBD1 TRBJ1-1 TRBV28 TGTGCCAGCCGGACTCCCTTGACAGGGGGAAACACTGAAGCTTTCTTT CASRTPLTGGNTEAFF
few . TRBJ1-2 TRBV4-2 TGTGCCAGCAGCCAAGATCCGGGTGACCAAGGCTACACCTTC CASSQDPGDQGYTF
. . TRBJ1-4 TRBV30 TGTGCCTGGAGCCCAAATGAAAAACTGTTTTTT CAWSPNEKLFF
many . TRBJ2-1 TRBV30 TGTGCCTGGAATCGGGGGAATGAGCAGTTCTTC CAWNRGNEQFF
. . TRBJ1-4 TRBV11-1 TGTGCCAGCAGCTCCCGGGACACTGAAGCAACTAATGAAAAACTGTTTTTT CASSSRDTEATNEKLFF
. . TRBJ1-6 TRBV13 TGTGCCAGCAGGGGGTCCCCACCCTCACCCCTCCACTTT CASRGSPPSPLHF
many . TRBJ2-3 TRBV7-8 TGTGCCAGCAGCTTAGCGGAGAGCACAGATACGCAGTATTTT CASSLAESTDTQYF
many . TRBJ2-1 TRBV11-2 TGTGCCAGCAGCTTGGTCTACGGGTGGATGAATGAGCAGTTCTTC CASSLVYGWMNEQFF
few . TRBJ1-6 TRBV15 TGTGCCACCAGCATTCACCGGGGAGGAGGTCTAATCAATTCACCCCTCCACTTT CATSIHRGGGLINSPLHF
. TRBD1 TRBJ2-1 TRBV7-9 TGTGCCAGCAGCCCTCGTGGGACAGGGGGGCCTAGGAGCTCCTACAATGAGCAGTTCTTC CASSPRGTGGPRSSYNEQFF
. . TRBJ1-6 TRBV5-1 TGCGCCAGCAGCTCCGTCAGTAATTCACCCCTCCACTTT CASSSVSNSPLHF
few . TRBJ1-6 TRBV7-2 TGTGCCAGCAGCGGTTGGGACCGAGATTCACCCCTCCACTTT CASSGWDRDSPLHF
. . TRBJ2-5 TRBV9 TGTGCCAGCAGCTTATCACAGGGTGAAGAGACCCAGTACTTC CASSLSQGEETQYF
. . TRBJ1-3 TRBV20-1 TGCAGTGCTAGACTCCAGGGAGTCCTATATTTT CSARLQGVLYF
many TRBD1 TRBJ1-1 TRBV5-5 TGTGCCAGCAGCTTGGGGGGGACAGGGTTGTCTGAAGCTTTCTTT CASSLGGTGLSEAFF
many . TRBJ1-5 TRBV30 TGTGCCTGGAGTGGGGGGGGGGATCAGCCCCAGCATTTT CAWSGGGDQPQHF
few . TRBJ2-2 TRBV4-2 TGTGCCAGCAGCCAAGAACCGGGGGGCCTCCCGAACACCGGGGAGCTGTTTTTT CASSQEPGGLPNTGELFF
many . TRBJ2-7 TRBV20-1 TGCAGTGCTAGACCAGGGTACAGCTACGAGCAGTACTTC CSARPGYSYEQYF
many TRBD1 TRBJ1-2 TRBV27 TGTGCCAGCAGTTCCACGGGACAGAACTATGGCTACACCTTC CASSSTGQNYGYTF
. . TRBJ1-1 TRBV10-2 TGCGCCAGCCTCCCTAGACTCGACACTGAAGCTTTCTTT CASLPRLDTEAFF
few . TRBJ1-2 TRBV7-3 TGTGCCAGCAGCTTAAGGGCGGATAATAACTATGGCTACACCTTC CASSLRADNNYGYTF
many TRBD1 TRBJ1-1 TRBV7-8 TGTGCCAGCAGCTTAGTTAAGGCAGGGGGCACTGAAGCTTTCTTT CASSLVKAGGTEAFF
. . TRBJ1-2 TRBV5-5 TGTGCCAGCAGCTGGAGTCGGGGACCATATGGCTACACCTTC CASSWSRGPYGYTF
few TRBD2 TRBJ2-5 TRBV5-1 TGCGCCAGCAGCGAAAGGACTAGCGGGATTCCAAGATACTTC CASSERTSGIPRYF
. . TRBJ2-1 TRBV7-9 TGTGCCAGCAGCTCATACCGCAACACCCCACTGGGCAATGAGCAGTTCTTC CASSSYRNTPLGNEQFF
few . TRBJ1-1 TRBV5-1 TGCGCCAGCAGCGCCACAGGAGTTATGAACACTGAAGCTTTCTTT CASSATGVMNTEAFF
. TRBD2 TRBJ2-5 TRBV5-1 TGCGCCAGCAGCCTAGGACTAGCGGGAGCCGGCCAAGAGACCCAGTACTTC CASSLGLAGAGQETQYF
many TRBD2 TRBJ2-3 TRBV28 TGTGCCAGCAGTTCGTTAGCGGGAGAAACAGATACGCAGTATTTT CASSSLAGETDTQYF
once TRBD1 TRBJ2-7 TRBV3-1 TGTGCCAGCAGCCCGACAGGGATTCCCCACGAGCAGTACTTC CASSPTGIPHEQYF
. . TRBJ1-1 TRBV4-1 TGCGCCAGCAGCCAAGAAAGGCTAATCGGGAGTAGAGCTGAAGCTTTCTTT CASSQERLIGSRAEAFF
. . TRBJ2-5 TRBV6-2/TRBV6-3 TGTGCCAGCAGCCGCGCCGTTCGAGGGCTCCAAGAGACCCAGTACTTC CASSRAVRGLQETQYF
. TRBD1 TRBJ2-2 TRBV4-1 TGCGCCAGCAGCCAAATAGACAGGGAGAACACCGGGGAGCTGTTTTTT CASSQIDRENTGELFF
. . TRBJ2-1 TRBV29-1 TGCAGCGTTATAGGGAACGAATACAATGAGCAGTTCTTC CSVIGNEYNEQFF
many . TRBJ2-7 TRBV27 TGTGCCAGCAGTTTAGGACAAGTAAGGTACGAGCAGTACTTC CASSLGQVRYEQYF
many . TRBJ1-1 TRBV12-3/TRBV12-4 TGTGCCAGCAGTTCTTGGGACTTCGGATTACCAAACACTGAAGCTTTCTTT CASSSWDFGLPNTEAFF
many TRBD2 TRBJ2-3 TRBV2 TGTGCCAGCAGTGTTCAGCGGGAGGGCCCAGTTAGCACAGATACGCAGTATTTT CASSVQREGPVSTDTQYF
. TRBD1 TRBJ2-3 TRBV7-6 TGTGCCAGCAGCTTATCACAGGGGGTAACAGATACGCAGTATTTT CASSLSQGVTDTQYF
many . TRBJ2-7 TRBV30 TGTGCCTGGAGGTCAGGGATCGAGCAGTACTTC CAWRSGIEQYF
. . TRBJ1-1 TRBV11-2 TGTGCCAGCAGCTTTGGGGTGGGCACCATGGGTACTGAAGCTTTCTTT CASSFGVGTMGTEAFF
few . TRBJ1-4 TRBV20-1 TGCAGTGCTAGAGACGCGGCAGGGTTTAATGAAAAACTGTTTTTT CSARDAAGFNEKLFF
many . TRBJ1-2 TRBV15 TGTGCCACCAATCTTGCGGGCACCTATGGCTACACCTTC CATNLAGTYGYTF
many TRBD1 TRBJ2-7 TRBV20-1 TGCAGTGCCCAACAGGGGGTAACCTACGAGCAGTACTTC CSAQQGVTYEQYF
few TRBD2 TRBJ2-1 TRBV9 TGTGCCAGCAGCTCCCGGGGGGCGGGGGGGCCCGATGAGCAGTTCTTC CASSSRGAGGPDEQFF
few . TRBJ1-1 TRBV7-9 TGTGCCAGCAGCCGGTGGACGGCGTCGAACACTGAAGCTTTCTTT CASSRWTASNTEAFF
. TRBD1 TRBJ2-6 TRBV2 TGTGCCAGCAGTCACAGGGGTTCAGGGGCCAACGTCCTGACTTTC CASSHRGSGANVLTF
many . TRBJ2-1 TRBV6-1 TGTGCCAGCAGTTATAGTGACGGTGGCGATGAGCAGTTCTTC CASSYSDGGDEQFF
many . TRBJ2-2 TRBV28 TGTGCCAGCAGGCAATTGAGCGGGGAGCTGTTTTTT CASRQLSGELFF
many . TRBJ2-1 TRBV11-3 TGTGCCAGCAGCTCCGAAGGGGTATACAATGAGCAGTTCTTC CASSSEGVYNEQFF